Each of the 12 T cell receptor beta chains below was sequenced from the same sample in a study of blood T cell repertoires in COVID-19. Sequencing used immunoSEQ multiplex PCR; TCRdb keeps in-frame clones, though not all of them. This table holds about 70,000 clones, around 83% found once. The source material was peripheral blood. The receptors here all came from a man between 65 and 79 years old with active COVID-19.

The V gene is TRBV19, the J gene TRBJ1-3; TRBD1 matches at 7 bases. CDR1 is LNHDA and CDR2 is SQIVND in the germline V gene (reference sequence). V trimming: 0 bases; J trimming: 0 bases; junction bases outside the gene matches: 2. This CDR3 comprises 16 residues. As DNA, the CDR3 is TGTGCCAGTAGTATAGATCGGGACAGCTCTGGAAACACCATATATTTT. Translation gives CASSIDRDSSGNTIYF. Full variable domain (rest looked up from reference TRBV19 and TRBJ1-3): DGGITQSPKYLFRKEGQNVTLSCEQNLNHDAMYWYRQDPGQGLRLIYYSQIVNDFQKGDIAEGYSVSREKKESFPLTVTSAQKNPTAFYLCASSIDRDSSGNTIYFGEGSWLTVV.

The count of this clone is one. The gene calls are TRBV7-2 and TRBJ1-5; weak D call: TRBD1 (5 bases). Germline V gives CDR1 SGHTA, CDR2 FQGNSA. The CDR3 is 15 residues long. Trimming pared 5 bases from V and 8 bases from J, leaving 19 bases between. DNA for the CDR3: TGTGCCAGCAGCCCAAAGGGGCCCGGTGGGGAGCCCCAGCATTTT. Translation: CASSPKGPGGEPQHF.

The chain carries TRBV5-4 and TRBJ2-3, with a weak D call TRBD2 (6 bases). This CDR3 is 14 amino acids long. V lost 3 bases, J lost 5 bases, and 13 bases lay in between. Germline assignment: CDR1 SGHNT and CDR2 YYREEE (reference sequence). The CDR3, as DNA: TGTGCCAGCAGCTCCCCCACCGGGGGAGATACGCAGTATTTT. This translates into CASSSPTGGDTQYF. The whole variable domain, filled in from reference TRBV5-4 and TRBJ2-3, reads ETGVTQSPTHLIKTRGQQVTLRCSSQSGHNTVSWYQQALGQGPQFIFQYYREEENGRGNFPPRFSGLQFPNYSSELNVNALELDDSALYLCASSSPTGGDTQYFGPGTRLTVL.

The chain has TRBV9 and TRBJ2-5; D gene uncertain. Germline V gene lookup returns CDR1 SGDLS and CDR2 YYNGEE. V lost 0 bases and J 1 base, leaving 10 bases between the germline ends. The CDR3 spans 15 residues. CDR3 nucleotides: TGTGCCAGCAGCGTAGGGTCCGCTACCCAAGAGACCCAGTACTTC. This sequence encodes CASSVGSATQETQYF.

The J gene is TRBJ2-1, the V gene TRBV28; tentatively, D is TRBD1 (6 bases). V lost 7 bases and J lost 2, with 15 bases in between. The germline CDR1 and CDR2 sequences are MDHEN and SYDVKM. This CDR3 has 15 amino acids. This chain's CDR3 is CASTPGDKTYNEQFF. Written as DNA, the CDR3 is TGTGCCAGCACCCCCGGGGACAAAACCTACAATGAGCAGTTCTTC.

This rearrangement joins TRBV6-5 to TRBJ2-1; maybe TRBD1 (6 bases). Trimming took off 6 bases at V and 7 bases at J, with 16 bases between the two ends. The germline gives CDR1 MNHEY, CDR2 SVGAGI. This CDR3 is 14 amino acids long. The CDR3 sequence is CASSITGLGNEQFF. CDR3 coding DNA: TGTGCCAGCAGCATTACAGGGCTTGGTAATGAGCAGTTCTTC.

J is TRBJ2-1 and V is TRBV5-1, with 8 nucleotides matching TRBD2. Trimming took 4 bases from V and 3 from J; bases not matched to a gene: 9. The CDR3 has 16 residues. The germline CDR1 and CDR2 sequences are SGHRS and YFSETQ. DNA of the CDR3: TGCGCCAGCAGCCCGGTGGGGAGCGGGAGCTACAATGAGCAGTTCTTC. Protein product: CASSPVGSGSYNEQFF.

The rearrangement joins TRBV10-3 to TRBJ2-1; TRBD2 matches 7 bases. Germline CDR1 and CDR2: ENHRY and SYGVKD. The CDR3 loop spans 16 amino acids. J was trimmed by 8 bases and V by 0 bases; bases with no gene match: 10. This CDR3 is CAISESGGRAVDEQFF. Here the CDR3 DNA reads TGTGCCATCAGTGAGTCTGGGGGGAGGGCCGTCGATGAGCAGTTCTTC.

The rearrangement links TRBV5-4 to TRBJ2-3, with D possibly matching TRBD2 (6 bases). The V gene lost 4 bases and the J gene lost 0 bases, with 15 bases spanning the gap. CDR3 length equals 16 residues. Germline CDR1 and CDR2: SGHNT and YYREEE (reference sequence). The CDR3 DNA follows: TGTGCCAGCAGCCCCCGGGGTAGCGGAAGCACAGATACGCAGTATTTT. Protein product: CASSPRGSGSTDTQYF.

The chain uses TRBV11-2 and TRBJ2-5; D unclear. V was cut by 0 bases and J by 1 base, with 12 bases left in between. This CDR3 spans 16 amino acids. Germline CDR1 is SGHAT and CDR2 is FQNNGV. CDR3 DNA: TGTGCCAGCAGCTTAGACGGGTTCTGGCCCCAAGAGACCCAGTACTTC. Its protein product is CASSLDGFWPQETQYF. Supplemented by reference TRBV11-2 and TRBJ2-5, the full variable domain reads EAGVAQSPRYKIIEKRQSVAFWCNPISGHATLYWYQQILGQGPKLLIQFQNNGVVDDSQLPKDRFSAERLKGVDSTLKIQPAKLEDSAVYLCASSLDGFWPQETQYFGPGTRLLVL.

V is TRBV20-1 and J is TRBJ1-1, with D tentatively TRBD1 (6 bases). CDR1 is DFQATT, CDR2 SNEGSKA, per germline (reference sequence). The CDR3 sequence is 11 residues long. Trimming shortened V by 5 bases and J by 3 bases, and 7 bases separated the two germline ends. The CDR3 bases are TGCAGTGCTCAGGGGTACACTGAAGCTTTCTTT. This codes for CSAQGYTEAFF.

This sequence joins TRBV7-9 and TRBJ2-1, with a possible D match to TRBD2 (6 bases). Between the trimmed V and J ends, which lost 6 bases and 9 bases, there was a span of 15 bases. The CDR3 loop spans 13 amino acids. Germline lookup yields CDR1 SEHNR and CDR2 FQNEAQ (reference sequence). The CDR3: CASRGILAGEQFF. CDR3 DNA sequence: TGTGCCAGCAGGGGAATACTAGCTGGTGAGCAGTTCTTC.